This record concerns one T cell receptor beta chain sequence. Its antigen is unknown. The sample originates from a study of T-cell memory formation after mild COVID-19. Study-level background: TCR clustering was largely donor specific.

General study results and limits: Of the contracting clones, CD4+ ones lay mainly in CM and EM, and CD8+ ones in EMRA. Some responding clones appeared in pre-infection memory, suggesting cross-reactive memory joined.

Germline CDR1 and CDR2: MNHEY and SMNVEV (reference sequence). The V end lost 6 bases, the J end lost 8 bases, and 11 bases lay between the germline ends. CDR3 length: 12 residues. MiXCR, applied by TCRdb to the 5' RACE reads, yields one record per CDR3 protein. In the table there are around 340,000 distinct CDR3 sequences, under 25% of which are singletons. The source of this sequence is an adult woman who had mild COVID-19 (a few samples of this study predate the infection). Cell type and time point are not known. This sequence joins TRBV27 and TRBJ2-1, with unresolved D. The specimen was PBMCs or a T cell subset sorted from them (not recorded which). CDR3 sequence reads: CASRSAFHEQFF. DNA for the CDR3: TGTGCCAGCAGGTCTGCCTTCCATGAGCAGTTCTTC.